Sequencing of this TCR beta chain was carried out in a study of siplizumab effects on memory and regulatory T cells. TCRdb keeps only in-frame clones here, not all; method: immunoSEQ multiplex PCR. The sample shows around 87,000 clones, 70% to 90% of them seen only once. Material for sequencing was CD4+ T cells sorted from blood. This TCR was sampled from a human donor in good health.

CDR3: CASQTRAGAGTDTQYF. For the CDR3, the DNA is TGCGCCAGCCAAACCCGAGCGGGAGCGGGCACAGATACGCAGTATTTT. The chain combines TRBV5-1 with TRBJ2-3, with 8 bases aligning to TRBD2. Germline V gene data show CDR1 as SGHRS and CDR2 as YFSETQ. Trimming took 7 bases from V and 1 from J; bases not matched to a gene: 11. The CDR3 sequence is 16 residues long.